The T cell receptor beta chain described here comes from a study of T-cell memory formation after mild COVID-19 (dated by TCRdb to about 2021). In terms of the full investigation: TCR sequence clusters from the two donors were found to be largely donor specific. In a couple of donors, T-cell clones that expanded and contracted after mild COVID-19 were followed by sequencing TCRalpha and TCRbeta repertoires longitudinally. Two young, previously healthy adult volunteers made up the cohort, one male and one female. Study-wide conclusions, independent of this receptor: Contracting CD4+ clones turned up mainly in the CM and EM memory subsets, whereas EMRA was where CD8+ clones were enriched. Only a couple of mild cases were covered by the study, and larger cohorts that include severe cases with pre-infection samples were considered necessary. Whether the second-wave clones peaking on day 37 were SARS-CoV-2 specific was not confirmed. Some responding clones were detected in pre-infection memory, which suggested that pre-existing cross-reactive memory T cells had joined the SARS-CoV-2 response. Clones that contracted from day 15 to 85 showed balanced CD4/CD8 phenotypes, whereas a second wave of clones that expanded from day 15 to 37 leaned towards CD4+.

This clonotype was counted many times. Which antigen it targets is not known. No much larger clone is present one base from it, and per-base qualities are unavailable. Ficoll-Paque density gradient centrifugation was used to isolate PBMCs. TCRdb names Illumina NovaSeq 6000 as the instrument used. cDNA libraries for TCRalpha and TCRbeta were prepared by 5'RACE using constant-segment primers, with sample barcodes and unique molecular identifiers added. RNA was extracted from every sample with Trizol reagent. Library amplification was performed in two PCR steps, and a second sample barcode and Illumina TruSeq adapters were introduced in the second step. The libraries were sequenced on an Illumina NovaSeq using 2 x 150 bp paired-end reads. The source study handled its data this way. Reads were demultiplexed and collapsed into UMI-guided consensus sequences with migec v1.2.7. Using mixcr v2.1.11, UMI consensuses were aligned to TRA and TRB V and J templates and then assembled into clonotypes. A clonotype was counted as expanded or contracted only when both edgeR and NoisET called the clonotype significant, with the noise models trained on biological replicates. For edgeR calls, the thresholds were a false discovery rate-adjusted p below 0.01 and a log2 fold-change of 1. As an exploratory analysis of dynamics, max-normalized trajectories of the 1000 most abundant clonotypes were examined with PCA combined with hierarchical clustering. The CD4 or CD8 phenotype of responding clones was assigned using the separately sequenced CD4+ and CD8+ repertoires. The public reads were reanalyzed by TCRdb: fastp trimming at Q25, MiXCR alignment, in-frame beta chains only. Every distinct CDR3 protein forms one entry, paired with its most common genes and DNA. TCRdb, not the authors, supplied the V and J calls. The sample profile shows around 260,000 distinct CDR3 sequences; roughly 16% of them were found once. In total, the top ten clones hold more than 20% of the sample.

Between the V and J ends, shortened by 1 base and 4 bases respectively, the junction contains 16 bases. According to the germline V gene, CDR1 reads SGHVS and CDR2 reads FQNEAQ. Including cysteine and phenylalanine, the CDR3 has 16 amino acids. Only the CDR3 region is kept as DNA, spanning 48 bases read in frame from base 1. This sequence was found in a man aged 18 to 29 who had mild COVID-19 (a few samples of this study predate the infection). The sample titles of this study are shuffled in the database, so cell type and time point are left out; the donor was told from shared clones. The chain uses TRBV7-8 and TRBJ1-1, with the D gene call left open. Sequenced sample: PBMCs or a T cell subset sorted from them (not recorded which). The CDR3 has the sequence CASSLGRSVRRTEAFF. The DNA is as follows: TGTGCCAGCAGCTTAGGGAGGAGCGTTAGGCGCACTGAAGCTTTCTTT.